This TCR beta chain appears in the sequencing data of a study of identical twins. A note on this clonotype: Its target is unknown.

Findings and limits, study-wide: In beta out-of-frame sequences, the excess sharing between twins was weaker. Invariant MAIT and iNKT cells may have partly biased zero-insertion analyses. There were fewer insertions in abundant cord blood beta clonotypes, but memory repertoires showed no such pattern. Monozygotic twin pairs showed more out-of-frame TCR alpha sharing than models estimated.

CDR1 SGHNT and CDR2 YENEEA come from the germline V gene. The CDR3 sequence is 14 residues long. The trim removed 3 bases at V and 7 bases at J, leaving 6 bases unmatched. TCRdb independently ran MiXCR on the 5' RACE reads; one entry per CDR3 protein. Of 1.5 million to 2 million distinct CDR3 sequences listed, about 31% are singletons. The J gene is TRBJ2-1, the V gene TRBV11-3; TRBD2 matches 7 bases. The receptor was isolated from a newborn girl in good health. The source material was cord blood. For the CDR3, the DNA is TGTGCCAGCAGCTTCGGGGGGAGTCGTAATGAGCAGTTCTTC. Encoded protein: CASSFGGSRNEQFF.